This paragraph covers one T cell receptor beta chain sequence. The data stem from a study of blood T cell repertoires in COVID-19. Study background: Sites in the United States, Italy and Spain provided acute and convalescent COVID-19 samples. Sample material is recorded as cDNA or gDNA derived from T cells, B-cell-depleted T cells, or PBMCs.

In the study's own analysis: Amplification of reference gene primers provided the estimated nucleated cell counts. Using immunoSEQ multiplex PCR, the repertoire was profiled, and TCRdb retains in-frame clones only, with some absent. For V, J and clone size, that table is used; D and trimming come from the DNA. The sample holds about 38,000 clones, 84% seen once. During active infection, Seattle patients enrolled and were then monitored through disease. This CDR3 comprises 15 residues. The germline gives CDR1 SGHNT, CDR2 YYREEE (reference sequence). The V gene lost 4 bases and the J gene lost 5 bases, with 15 bases spanning the gap.

The sequenced sample was peripheral blood. This sequence joins TRBV5-4 and TRBJ1-4; tentatively, D is TRBD1 (6 bases). The receptor was isolated from a man aged 60 to 69 with COVID-19, enrolled during active disease. The CDR3 DNA sequence: TGTGCCAGCAGCGAAAAACAGGGACAAAATGAAAAACTGTTTTTT. Its protein product is CASSEKQGQNEKLFF.